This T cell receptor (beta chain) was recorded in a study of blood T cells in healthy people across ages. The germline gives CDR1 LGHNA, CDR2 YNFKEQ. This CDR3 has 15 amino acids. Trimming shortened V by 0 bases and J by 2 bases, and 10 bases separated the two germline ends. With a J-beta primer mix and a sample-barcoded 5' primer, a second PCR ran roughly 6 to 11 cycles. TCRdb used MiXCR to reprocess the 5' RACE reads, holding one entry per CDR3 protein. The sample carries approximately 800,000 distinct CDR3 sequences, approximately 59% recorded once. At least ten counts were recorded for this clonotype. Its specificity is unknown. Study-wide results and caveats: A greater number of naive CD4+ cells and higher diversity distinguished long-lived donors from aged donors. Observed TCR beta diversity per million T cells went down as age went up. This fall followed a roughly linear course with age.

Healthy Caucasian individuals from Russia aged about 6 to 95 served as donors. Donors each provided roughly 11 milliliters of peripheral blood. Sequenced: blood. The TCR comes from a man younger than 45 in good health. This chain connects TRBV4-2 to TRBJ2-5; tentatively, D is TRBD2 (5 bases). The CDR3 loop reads CASSQDEAAQETQYF. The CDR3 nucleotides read TGTGCCAGCAGCCAAGATGAAGCGGCACAAGAGACCCAGTACTTC.